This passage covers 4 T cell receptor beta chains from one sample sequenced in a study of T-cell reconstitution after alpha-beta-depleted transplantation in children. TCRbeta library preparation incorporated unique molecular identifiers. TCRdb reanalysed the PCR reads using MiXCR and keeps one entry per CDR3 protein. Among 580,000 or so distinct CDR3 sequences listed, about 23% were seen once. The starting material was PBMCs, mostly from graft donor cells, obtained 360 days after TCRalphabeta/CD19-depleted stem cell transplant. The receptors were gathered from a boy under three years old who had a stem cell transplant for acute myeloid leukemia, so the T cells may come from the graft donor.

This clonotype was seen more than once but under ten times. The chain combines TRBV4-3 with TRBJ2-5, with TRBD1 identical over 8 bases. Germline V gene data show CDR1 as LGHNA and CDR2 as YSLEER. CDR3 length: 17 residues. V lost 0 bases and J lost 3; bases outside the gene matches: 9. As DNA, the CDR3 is TGCGCCAGCAGCCAAGATCGAAACTCGGGACAGGAAGAGACCCAGTACTTC. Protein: CASSQDRNSGQEETQYF.

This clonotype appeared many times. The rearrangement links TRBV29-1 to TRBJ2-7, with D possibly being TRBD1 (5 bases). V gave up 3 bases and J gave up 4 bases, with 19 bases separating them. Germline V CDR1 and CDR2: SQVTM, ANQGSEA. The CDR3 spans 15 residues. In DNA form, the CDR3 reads TGCAGCGTTGATGTGGGGCCCTCCGCTTTTTACGAGCAGTACGTC. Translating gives CSVDVGPSAFYEQYV.

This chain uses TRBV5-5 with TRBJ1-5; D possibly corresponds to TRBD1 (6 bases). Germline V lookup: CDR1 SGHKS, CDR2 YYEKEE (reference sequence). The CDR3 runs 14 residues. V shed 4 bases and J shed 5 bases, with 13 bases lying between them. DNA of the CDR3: TGTGCCAGCAGCCCCAACAGGGAGTATCAGCCCCAGCATTTT. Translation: CASSPNREYQPQHF. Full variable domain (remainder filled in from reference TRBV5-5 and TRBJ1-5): DAGVTQSPTHLIKTRGQQVTLRCSPISGHKSVSWYQQVLGQGPQFIFQYYEKEERGRGNFPDRFSARQFPNYSSELNVNALLLGDSALYLCASSPNREYQPQHFGDGTRLSIL.

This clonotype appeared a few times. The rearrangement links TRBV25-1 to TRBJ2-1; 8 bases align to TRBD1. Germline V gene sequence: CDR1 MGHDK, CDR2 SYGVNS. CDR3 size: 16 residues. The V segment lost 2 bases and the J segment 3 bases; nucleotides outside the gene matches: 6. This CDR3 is CASSEGRTGFYNEQFF. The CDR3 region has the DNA TGTGCCAGCAGTGAAGGGCGGACAGGGTTCTACAATGAGCAGTTCTTC.